This T cell receptor (beta chain) was found in a study of cytomegalovirus exposure and HLA in healthy donors. The CDR3 covers 16 residues. Germline CDR1 is SGDLS and CDR2 is YYNGEE. Trimming removed 2 bases from V and 6 bases from J; junction bases left unmatched: 7. Notes on the study in general: The authors listed 150 to 200 TCR beta chains as cytomegalovirus-associated.

Using immunoSEQ multiplex PCR, the repertoire was profiled, and TCRdb retains in-frame clones only, with some absent. The table shows around 250,000 clones, with around 87% occurring only once. On this clone itself: The target antigen is unknown.

This clonotype was sampled from a woman between 18 and 30 years old in good health and CMV-seronegative. The rearrangement uses TRBV9 and TRBJ1-4; 10 bases fit TRBD1. Sequenced: PBMCs. The CDR3: CASSVRDRGGDEKLFF. CDR3 nucleotides: TGTGCCAGCAGCGTCCGGGACAGGGGAGGAGATGAAAAACTGTTTTTT.